Here is one T cell receptor beta chain with its context. The record originates from a study of blood T cell repertoires in COVID-19. Study details: From the United States, Italy and Spain came samples of acute and convalescent COVID-19. T cells, B-cell-depleted T cells, or PBMCs supplied cDNA or gDNA.

As processed by the authors: Counts of nucleated cells, estimated from reference gene primer amplification, were obtained. Clones were read by immunoSEQ multiplex PCR, and TCRdb kept only the in-frame ones, dropping some. The DNA was the basis for D and trimming; V, J and clone size are from that table. The data contain 200,000 or so clones, approximately 90% of them singletons. The specimen was peripheral blood. This TCR came from a man between 65 and 85 years old with acute or convalescent COVID-19.

The CDR3 region has the DNA TGTGCCAGTAGTATAGGAGGCAGGGGGCGGAACGAGCAGTACTTC. Translation gives CASSIGGRGRNEQYF. The chain uses TRBV19 and TRBJ2-7; TRBD1 aligns across 8 bases. CDR1 is LNHDA and CDR2 is SQIVND in the germline V gene (reference sequence). The CDR3 totals 15 residues. V lost 1 base, J lost 5 bases, and 7 bases stayed unmatched. Supplemented by reference TRBV19 and TRBJ2-7, the full variable domain reads DGGITQSPKYLFRKEGQNVTLSCEQNLNHDAMYWYRQDPGQGLRLIYYSQIVNDFQKGDIAEGYSVSREKKESFPLTVTSAQKNPTAFYLCASSIGGRGRNEQYFGPGTRLTVT.